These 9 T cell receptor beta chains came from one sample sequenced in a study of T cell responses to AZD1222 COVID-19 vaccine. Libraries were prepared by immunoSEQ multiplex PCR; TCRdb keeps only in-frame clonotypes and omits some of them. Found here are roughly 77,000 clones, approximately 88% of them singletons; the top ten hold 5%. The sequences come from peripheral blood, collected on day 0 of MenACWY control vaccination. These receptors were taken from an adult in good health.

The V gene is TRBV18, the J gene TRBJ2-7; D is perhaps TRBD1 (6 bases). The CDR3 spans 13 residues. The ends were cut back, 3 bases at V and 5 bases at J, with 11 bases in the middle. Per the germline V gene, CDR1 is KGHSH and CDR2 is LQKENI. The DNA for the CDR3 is TGTGCCAGCTCACCCCAGGGGCGACACGAGCAGTACTTC. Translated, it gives CASSPQGRHEQYF.

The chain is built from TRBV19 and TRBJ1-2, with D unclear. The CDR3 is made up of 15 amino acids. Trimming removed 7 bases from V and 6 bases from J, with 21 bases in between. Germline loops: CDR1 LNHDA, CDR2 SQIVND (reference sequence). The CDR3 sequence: CASNKGSAGENGYTF. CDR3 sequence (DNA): TGTGCCAGTAATAAGGGCAGCGCCGGTGAGAATGGCTACACCTTC.

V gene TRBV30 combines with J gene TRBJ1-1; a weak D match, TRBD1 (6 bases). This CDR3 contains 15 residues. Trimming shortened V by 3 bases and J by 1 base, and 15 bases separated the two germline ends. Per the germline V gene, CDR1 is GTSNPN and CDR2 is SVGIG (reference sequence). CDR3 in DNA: TGTGCCTGGAGGAGGGTAGACAGGCAGAACACTGAAGCTTTCTTT. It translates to CAWRRVDRQNTEAFF.

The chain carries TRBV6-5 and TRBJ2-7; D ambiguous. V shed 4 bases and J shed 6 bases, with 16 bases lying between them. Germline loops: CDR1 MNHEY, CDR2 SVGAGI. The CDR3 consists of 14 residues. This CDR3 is CASSLRRAPVEQYF. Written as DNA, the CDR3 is TGTGCCAGCAGTTTGCGTAGGGCCCCCGTCGAGCAGTACTTC.

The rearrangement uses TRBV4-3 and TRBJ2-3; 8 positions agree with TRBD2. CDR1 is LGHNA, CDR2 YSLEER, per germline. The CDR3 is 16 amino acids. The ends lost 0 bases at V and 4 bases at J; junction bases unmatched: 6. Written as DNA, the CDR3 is TGCGCCAGCAGCCAAGATCAGGGTAGCGGGGCAGATACGCAGTATTTT. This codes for CASSQDQGSGADTQYF.

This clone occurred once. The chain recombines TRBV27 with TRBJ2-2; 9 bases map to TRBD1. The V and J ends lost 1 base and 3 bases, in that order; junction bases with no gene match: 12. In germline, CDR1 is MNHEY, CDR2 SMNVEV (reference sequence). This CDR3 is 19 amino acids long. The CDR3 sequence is CASSLLNPGQGGDTGELFF. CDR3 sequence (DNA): TGTGCCAGCAGTTTATTGAACCCGGGACAGGGCGGTGACACCGGGGAGCTGTTTTTT.

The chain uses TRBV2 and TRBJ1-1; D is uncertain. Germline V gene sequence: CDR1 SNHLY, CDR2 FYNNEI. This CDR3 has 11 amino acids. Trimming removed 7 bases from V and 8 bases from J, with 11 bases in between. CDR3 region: CASTLEREAFF. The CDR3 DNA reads TGTGCCAGCACCTTAGAGAGGGAAGCTTTCTTT.

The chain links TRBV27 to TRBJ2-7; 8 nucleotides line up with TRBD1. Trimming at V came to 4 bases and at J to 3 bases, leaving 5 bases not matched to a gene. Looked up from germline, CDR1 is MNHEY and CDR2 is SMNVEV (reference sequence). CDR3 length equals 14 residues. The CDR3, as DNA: TGTGCCAGCAGTTATGGACAGGGTCTCTACGAGCAGTACTTC. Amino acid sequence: CASSYGQGLYEQYF.

The CDR3 is CASSSGTGVYNEQFF. The CDR3 region has the DNA TGCGCCAGCAGCTCCGGGACAGGGGTTTACAATGAGCAGTTCTTC. The chain is built from TRBV5-1 and TRBJ2-1; TRBD1 aligns across 10 bases. The CDR3 length is 15 residues. From germline, CDR1 is SGHRS and CDR2 YFSETQ. J was trimmed by 4 bases and V by 3 bases; bases with no gene match: 4.